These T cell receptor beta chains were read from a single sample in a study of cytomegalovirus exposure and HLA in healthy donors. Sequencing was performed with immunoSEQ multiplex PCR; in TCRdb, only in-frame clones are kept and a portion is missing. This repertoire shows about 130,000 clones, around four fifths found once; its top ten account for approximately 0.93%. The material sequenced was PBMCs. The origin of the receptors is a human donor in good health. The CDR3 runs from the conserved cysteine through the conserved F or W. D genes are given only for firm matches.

CDR3aa: CASSFSTGPLEGYTF
CDR3nt: TGTGCCAGCAGTTTTTCGACAGGACCCTTGGAGGGCTACACCTTC
d_gene: .
v_gene: TRBV6-1
j_gene: TRBJ1-2

CDR3aa: CASTGGDGYTF
CDR3nt: TGTGCCAGTACAGGAGGGGATGGCTACACCTTC
d_gene: .
v_gene: TRBV19
j_gene: TRBJ1-2

CDR3aa: CASSQGLAGLYQETQYF
CDR3nt: TGTGCCAGCAGTCAAGGACTAGCGGGGCTGTACCAAGAGACCCAGTACTTC
d_gene: TRBD2
v_gene: TRBV28
j_gene: TRBJ2-5

CDR3aa: CASSLFAIAGNTEAFF
CDR3nt: TGTGCCAGCAGCTTATTTGCTATCGCGGGGAACACTGAAGCTTTCTTT
d_gene: .
v_gene: TRBV2
j_gene: TRBJ1-1

CDR3aa: CASSQEGPGGPREQFF
CDR3nt: TGCGCCAGCAGCCAAGAGGGGCCAGGGGGTCCGCGGGAGCAGTTCTTC
d_gene: TRBD1
v_gene: TRBV4-1
j_gene: TRBJ2-1

CDR3aa: CASSQGVTEAFF
CDR3nt: TGTGCCAGTAGCCAGGGGGTCACTGAAGCTTTCTTT
d_gene: TRBD1
v_gene: TRBV19
j_gene: TRBJ1-1

CDR3aa: CASSLNRGPYEQYF
CDR3nt: TGTGCCAGCAGCCTCAACAGGGGGCCCTACGAGCAGTACTTC
d_gene: TRBD1
v_gene: TRBV11-2
j_gene: TRBJ2-7

CDR3aa: CASSFGVGNTEAFF
CDR3nt: TGTGCCAGCAGCTTCGGGGTGGGGAACACTGAAGCTTTCTTT
d_gene: .
v_gene: TRBV5-6
j_gene: TRBJ1-1

CDR3aa: CASSFLGGRAKYNSPLHF
CDR3nt: TGTGCCAGCAGTTTCCTTGGGGGCAGGGCGAAGTACAATTCACCCCTCCACTTT
d_gene: .
v_gene: TRBV27
j_gene: TRBJ1-6

CDR3aa: CASRVSGVDYNEQFF
CDR3nt: TGTGCCAGCAGGGTTAGCGGGGTCGACTACAATGAGCAGTTCTTC
d_gene: TRBD2
v_gene: TRBV6-1
j_gene: TRBJ2-1

CDR3aa: CASSLGLAGNTGELFF
CDR3nt: TGTGCCAGCAGCTTGGGTCTAGCGGGGAACACCGGGGAGCTGTTTTTT
d_gene: TRBD2
v_gene: TRBV5-4
j_gene: TRBJ2-2

CDR3aa: CASSLGIAGGQETQYF
CDR3nt: TGCGCCAGCAGCTTGGGCATAGCGGGAGGACAAGAGACCCAGTACTTC
d_gene: TRBD2
v_gene: TRBV5-1
j_gene: TRBJ2-5

CDR3aa: CASRDAGRIEEKLFF
CDR3nt: TGTGCCAGCAGGGATGCCGGGAGAATAGAAGAAAAACTGTTTTTT
d_gene: .
v_gene: TRBV2
j_gene: TRBJ1-4

CDR3aa: CARKGQGPTEAFF
CDR3nt: TGTGCCAGAAAAGGGCAGGGTCCAACGGAAGCTTTCTTT
d_gene: .
v_gene: TRBV2
j_gene: TRBJ1-1